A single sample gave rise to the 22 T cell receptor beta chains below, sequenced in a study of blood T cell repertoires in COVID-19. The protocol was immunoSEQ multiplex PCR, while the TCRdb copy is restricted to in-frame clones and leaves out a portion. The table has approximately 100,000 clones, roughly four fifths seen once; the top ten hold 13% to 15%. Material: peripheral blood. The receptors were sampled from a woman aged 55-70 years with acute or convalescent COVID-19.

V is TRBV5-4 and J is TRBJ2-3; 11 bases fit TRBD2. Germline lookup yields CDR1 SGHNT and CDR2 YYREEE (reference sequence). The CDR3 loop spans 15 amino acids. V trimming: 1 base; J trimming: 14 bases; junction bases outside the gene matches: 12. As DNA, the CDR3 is TGTGCCAGCAGCTTGAGAGACTTTACTAGCGGGAGTTGGTATTTT. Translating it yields CASSLRDFTSGSWYF.

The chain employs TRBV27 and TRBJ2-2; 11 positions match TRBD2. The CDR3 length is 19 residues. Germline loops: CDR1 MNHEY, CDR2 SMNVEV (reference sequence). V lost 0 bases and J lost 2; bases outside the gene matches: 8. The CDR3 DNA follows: TGTGCCAGCAGTTTATCGCTTGCTAGCGGGGGGCTTAACACCGGGGAGCTGTTTTTT. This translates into CASSLSLASGGLNTGELFF.

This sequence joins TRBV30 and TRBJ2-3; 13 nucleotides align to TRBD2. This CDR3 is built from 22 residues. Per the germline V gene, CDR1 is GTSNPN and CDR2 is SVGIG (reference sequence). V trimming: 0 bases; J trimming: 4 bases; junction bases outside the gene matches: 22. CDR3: CAWSVSYLHSFGLAGAPDTQYF. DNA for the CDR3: TGTGCCTGGAGTGTATCCTATCTCCACTCCTTTGGACTAGCGGGAGCCCCAGATACGCAGTATTTT.

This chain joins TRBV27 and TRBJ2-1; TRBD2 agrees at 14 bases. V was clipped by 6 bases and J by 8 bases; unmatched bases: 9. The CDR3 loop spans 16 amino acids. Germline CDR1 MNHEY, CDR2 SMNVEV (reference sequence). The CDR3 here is CASSRTGTSGSYEQFF. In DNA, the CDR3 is TGTGCCAGCAGCCGTACCGGGACTAGCGGGAGCTATGAGCAGTTCTTC.

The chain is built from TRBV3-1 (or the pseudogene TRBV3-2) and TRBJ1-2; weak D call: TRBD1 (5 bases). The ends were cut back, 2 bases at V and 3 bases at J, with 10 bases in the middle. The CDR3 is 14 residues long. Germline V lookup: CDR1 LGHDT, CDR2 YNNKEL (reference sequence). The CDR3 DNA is TGTGCCAGCAGCCAATCCCCCAGGGACTATGGCTACACCTTC. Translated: CASSQSPRDYGYTF.

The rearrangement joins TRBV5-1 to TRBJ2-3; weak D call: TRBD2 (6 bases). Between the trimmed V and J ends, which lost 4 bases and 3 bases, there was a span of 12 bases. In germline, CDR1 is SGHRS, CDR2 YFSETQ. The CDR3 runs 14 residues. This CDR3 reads CASSLATPTDTQYF. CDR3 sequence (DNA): TGCGCCAGCAGCCTAGCGACCCCGACAGATACGCAGTATTTT. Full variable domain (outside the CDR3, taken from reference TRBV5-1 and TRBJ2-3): KAGVTQTPRYLIKTRGQQVTLSCSPISGHRSVSWYQQTPGQGLQFLFEYFSETQRNKGNFPGRFSGRQFSNSRSEMNVSTLELGDSALYLCASSLATPTDTQYFGPGTRLTVL.

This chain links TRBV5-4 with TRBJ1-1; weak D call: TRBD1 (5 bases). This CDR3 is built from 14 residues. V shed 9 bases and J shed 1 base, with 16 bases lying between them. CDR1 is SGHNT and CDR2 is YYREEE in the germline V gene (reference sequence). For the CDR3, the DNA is TGTGCCACTATAAAAAGGGGAGGGAACACTGAAGCTTTCTTT. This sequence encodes CATIKRGGNTEAFF.

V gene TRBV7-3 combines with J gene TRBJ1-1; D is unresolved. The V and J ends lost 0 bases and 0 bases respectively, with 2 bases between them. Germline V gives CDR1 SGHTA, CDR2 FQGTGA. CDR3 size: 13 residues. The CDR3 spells CASSLTVNTEAFF. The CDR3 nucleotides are TGTGCCAGCAGCTTAACCGTGAACACTGAAGCTTTCTTT.

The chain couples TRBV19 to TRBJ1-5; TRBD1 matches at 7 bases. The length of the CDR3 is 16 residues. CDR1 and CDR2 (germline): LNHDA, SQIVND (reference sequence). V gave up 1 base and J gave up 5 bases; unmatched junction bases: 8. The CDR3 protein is CASSIGFRQGYQPQHF. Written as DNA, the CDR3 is TGTGCCAGTAGTATAGGCTTTAGACAGGGTTATCAGCCCCAGCATTTT.

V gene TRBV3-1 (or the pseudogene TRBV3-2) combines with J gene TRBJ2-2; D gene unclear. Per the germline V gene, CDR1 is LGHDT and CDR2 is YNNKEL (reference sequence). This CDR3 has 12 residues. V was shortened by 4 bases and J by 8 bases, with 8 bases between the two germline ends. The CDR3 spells CASSLLYGELFF. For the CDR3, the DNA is TGTGCCAGCAGCCTTCTCTATGGGGAGCTGTTTTTT.

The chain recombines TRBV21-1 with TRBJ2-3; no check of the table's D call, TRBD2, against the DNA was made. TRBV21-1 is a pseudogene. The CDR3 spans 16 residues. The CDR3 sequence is CASSKVSGSSTDTQYF. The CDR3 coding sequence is TGTGCCAGCAGCAAAGTTAGCGGGAGTAGTACAGATACGCAGTATTTT.

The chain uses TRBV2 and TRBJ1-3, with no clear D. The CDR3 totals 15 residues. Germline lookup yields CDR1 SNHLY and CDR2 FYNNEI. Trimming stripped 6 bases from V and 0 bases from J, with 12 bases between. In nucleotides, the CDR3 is TGTGCCAGCAGCCAAGACTTGTTCTCTGGAAACACCATATATTTT. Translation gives CASSQDLFSGNTIYF. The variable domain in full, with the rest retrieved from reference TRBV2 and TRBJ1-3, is EPEVTQTPSHQVTQMGQEVILRCVPISNHLYFYWYRQILGQKVEFLVSFYNNEISEKSEIFDDQFSVERPDGSNFTLKIRSTKLEDSAMYFCASSQDLFSGNTIYFGEGSWLTVV.

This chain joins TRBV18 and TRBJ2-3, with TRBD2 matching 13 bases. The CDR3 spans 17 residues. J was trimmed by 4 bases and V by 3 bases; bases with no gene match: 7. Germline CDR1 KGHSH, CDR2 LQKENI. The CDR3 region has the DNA TGTGCCAGCTCACCGCAACAACTAGCGGGGGGGGCAGATACGCAGTATTTT. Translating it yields CASSPQQLAGGADTQYF.

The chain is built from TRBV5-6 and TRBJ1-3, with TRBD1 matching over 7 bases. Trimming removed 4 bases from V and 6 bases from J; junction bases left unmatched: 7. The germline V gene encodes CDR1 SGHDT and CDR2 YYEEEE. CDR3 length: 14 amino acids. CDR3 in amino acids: CASSPGTAENTIYF. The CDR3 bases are TGTGCCAGCAGCCCCGGGACAGCAGAAAACACCATATATTTT.

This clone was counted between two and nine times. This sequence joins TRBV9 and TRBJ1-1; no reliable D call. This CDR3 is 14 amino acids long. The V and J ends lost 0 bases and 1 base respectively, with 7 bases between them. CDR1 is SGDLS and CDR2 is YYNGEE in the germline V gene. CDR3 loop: CASSVVSGNTEAFF. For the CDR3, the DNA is TGTGCCAGCAGCGTAGTTTCCGGGAACACTGAAGCTTTCTTT.

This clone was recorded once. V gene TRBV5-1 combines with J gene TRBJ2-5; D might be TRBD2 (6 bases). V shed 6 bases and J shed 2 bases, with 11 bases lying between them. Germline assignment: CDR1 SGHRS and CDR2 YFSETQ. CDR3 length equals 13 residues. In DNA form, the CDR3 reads TGCGCCAGCAAGGAGAGCGGGCAAGAGACCCAGTACTTC. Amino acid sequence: CASKESGQETQYF.

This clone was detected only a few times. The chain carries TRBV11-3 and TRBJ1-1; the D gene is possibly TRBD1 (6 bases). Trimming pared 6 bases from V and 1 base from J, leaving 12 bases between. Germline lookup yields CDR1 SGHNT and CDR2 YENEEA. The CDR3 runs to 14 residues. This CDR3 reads CASSRGGTNTEAFF. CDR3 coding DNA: TGTGCCAGCAGTAGAGGGGGTACGAACACTGAAGCTTTCTTT.

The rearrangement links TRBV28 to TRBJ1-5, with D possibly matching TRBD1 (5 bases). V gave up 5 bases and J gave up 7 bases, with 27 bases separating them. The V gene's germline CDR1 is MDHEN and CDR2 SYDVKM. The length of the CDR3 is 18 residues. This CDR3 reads CASSLHLQTELKGQPQHF. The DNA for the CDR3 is TGTGCCAGCAGTCTACACCTCCAGACAGAGTTGAAAGGGCAGCCCCAGCATTTT.

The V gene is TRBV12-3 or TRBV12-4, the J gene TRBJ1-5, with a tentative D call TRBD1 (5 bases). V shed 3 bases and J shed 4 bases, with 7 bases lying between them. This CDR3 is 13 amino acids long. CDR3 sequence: CASSFGGNQPQHF. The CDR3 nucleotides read TGTGCCAGCAGTTTCGGGGGGAATCAGCCCCAGCATTTT.

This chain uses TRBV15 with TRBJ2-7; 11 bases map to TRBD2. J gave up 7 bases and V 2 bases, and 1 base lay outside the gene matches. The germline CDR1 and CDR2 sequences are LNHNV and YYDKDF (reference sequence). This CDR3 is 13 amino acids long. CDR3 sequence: CATSRPSGGEQYF. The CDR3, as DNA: TGTGCCACCAGCAGACCTAGCGGGGGGGAGCAGTACTTC.

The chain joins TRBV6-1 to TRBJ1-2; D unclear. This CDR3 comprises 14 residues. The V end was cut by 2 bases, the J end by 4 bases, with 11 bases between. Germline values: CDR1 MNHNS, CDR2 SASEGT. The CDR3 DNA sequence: TGTGCCAGCAGTGAAATACAGCCACTCTATGGCTACACCTTC. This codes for CASSEIQPLYGYTF.

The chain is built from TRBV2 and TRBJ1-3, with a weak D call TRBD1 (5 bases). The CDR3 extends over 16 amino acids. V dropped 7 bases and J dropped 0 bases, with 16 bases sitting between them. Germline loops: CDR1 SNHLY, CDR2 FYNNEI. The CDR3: CASIPPAGRSGNTIYF. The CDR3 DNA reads TGTGCCAGCATTCCTCCGGCAGGGCGCTCTGGAAACACCATATATTTT.